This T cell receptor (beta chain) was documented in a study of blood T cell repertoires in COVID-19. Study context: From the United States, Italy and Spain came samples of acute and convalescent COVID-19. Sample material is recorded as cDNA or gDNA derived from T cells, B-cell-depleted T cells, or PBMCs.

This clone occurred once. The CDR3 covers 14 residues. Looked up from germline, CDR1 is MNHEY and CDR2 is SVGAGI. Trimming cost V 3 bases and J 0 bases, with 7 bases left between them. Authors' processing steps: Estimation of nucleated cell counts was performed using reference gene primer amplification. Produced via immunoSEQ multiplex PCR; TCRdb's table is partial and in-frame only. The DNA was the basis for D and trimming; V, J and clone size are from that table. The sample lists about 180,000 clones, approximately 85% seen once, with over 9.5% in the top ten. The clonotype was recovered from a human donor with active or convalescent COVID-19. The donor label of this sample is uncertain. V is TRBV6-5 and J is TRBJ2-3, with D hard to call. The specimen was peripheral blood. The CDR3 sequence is CASSYAASTDTQYF. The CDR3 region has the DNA TGTGCCAGCAGTTATGCGGCGAGCACAGATACGCAGTATTTT.